The 17 T cell receptor beta chains below were found in one sample sequenced in a study of graft-versus-host responses after intestinal transplantation. The protocol was immunoSEQ multiplex PCR, while the TCRdb copy is restricted to in-frame clones and leaves out a portion. The data show roughly 15,000 clones, 77% seen once. Lymphocytes from graft epithelium and lamina propria were isolated. Sequenced material: ileum tissue, taken 26 to 27 days after intestinal transplant. These receptors originate from a human patient who received an intestinal transplant, so some T cells may come from the graft donor.

The chain couples TRBV6-5 to TRBJ2-5, with TRBD2 identical over 8 bases. Germline assignment: CDR1 MNHEY and CDR2 SVGAGI. The CDR3 length is 14 residues. J was trimmed by 6 bases and V by 7 bases; bases with no gene match: 10. The DNA for the CDR3 is TGTGCCAGCACCCCAGCGGGAGCGACACAGACCCAGTACTTC. This codes for CASTPAGATQTQYF.

This chain connects TRBV7-2 to TRBJ1-1, with TRBD1 matching over 7 bases. Trimming removed 2 bases from V and 5 bases from J; junction bases left unmatched: 2. Per the germline V gene, CDR1 is SGHTA and CDR2 is FQGNSA. The CDR3 loop spans 13 amino acids. The CDR3 here is CASSLNRGTEAFF. In DNA, the CDR3 is TGTGCCAGCAGCTTAAACAGGGGTACTGAAGCTTTCTTT.

J is TRBJ2-2 and V is TRBV28, with D maybe TRBD2 (6 bases). The V end lost 6 bases, the J end lost 3 bases, and 11 bases lay between the germline ends. The CDR3 is made up of 14 amino acids. Germline V gives CDR1 MDHEN, CDR2 SYDVKM. The CDR3 here is CASRGGVYTGELFF. CDR3 nucleotide sequence: TGTGCCAGCAGGGGCGGGGTTTACACCGGGGAGCTGTTTTTT.

The chain uses TRBV14 and TRBJ2-7; TRBD2 agrees at 11 bases. The CDR3 totals 19 residues. V trimming: 4 bases; J trimming: 2 bases; junction bases outside the gene matches: 16. Looked up from germline, CDR1 is SGHDN and CDR2 is FVKESK. The CDR3 here is CASSPDRLAGTILPYEQYV. The CDR3 coding sequence is TGTGCCAGCAGCCCGGACAGACTAGCGGGGACAATCTTGCCCTACGAGCAGTACGTC.

The rearrangement links TRBV5-4 to TRBJ2-3, with a weak D call TRBD2 (6 bases). Germline values: CDR1 SGHNT, CDR2 YYREEE (reference sequence). Between the trimmed V and J ends, which lost 3 bases and 2 bases, there was a span of 10 bases. The CDR3 loop spans 14 amino acids. The CDR3 region is CASSSGLITDTQYF. The CDR3 region has the DNA TGTGCCAGCAGCTCGGGACTTATCACAGATACGCAGTATTTT.

The genes are TRBV7-6 and TRBJ1-1, with TRBD1 matching 9 bases. This CDR3 is built from 17 residues. The V gene's germline CDR1 is SGHVS and CDR2 FNYEAQ. After removal of 5 bases from V and 5 bases from J, the junction contained 15 bases not matched to a gene. CDR3 coding DNA: TGTGCCAGCAGCCCAACTGACAGGGGGAATATTTTAACTGAAGCTTTCTTT. It codes for CASSPTDRGNILTEAFF.

V is TRBV7-9 and J is TRBJ1-1; no reliable D call. This CDR3 has 12 residues. Trimming took 5 bases from V and 3 from J, leaving 7 bases between them. Germline-derived CDR1 and CDR2 are SEHNR and FQNEAQ (reference sequence). The CDR3 loop is CASSPSHTEAFF. The CDR3 DNA sequence: TGTGCCAGCAGCCCATCCCACACTGAAGCTTTCTTT.

The chain joins TRBV9 to TRBJ2-1; TRBD2 is a possible D gene (5 bases). Germline assignment: CDR1 SGDLS and CDR2 YYNGEE. The length of the CDR3 is 14 residues. Trimming shortened V by 3 bases and J by 5 bases, and 12 bases separated the two germline ends. The CDR3 region is CASSAGVGNNEQFF. DNA for the CDR3: TGTGCCAGCAGCGCCGGGGTGGGGAACAATGAGCAGTTCTTC.

The gene calls are TRBV10-3 and TRBJ1-4; possibly TRBD1 for D (5 bases). Germline V lookup: CDR1 ENHRY, CDR2 SYGVKD. This CDR3 is built from 14 residues. Trimming cost V 2 bases and J 7 bases, with 11 bases left between them. The CDR3 loop is CAISEGGRGEKLFF. The CDR3 DNA sequence: TGTGCCATCAGTGAGGGTGGAAGGGGTGAAAAACTGTTTTTT.

The rearrangement joins TRBV5-1 to TRBJ1-2, with D perhaps matching TRBD1 (5 bases). Trimming stripped 0 bases from V and 5 bases from J, with 20 bases between. Germline loops: CDR1 SGHRS, CDR2 YFSETQ. This CDR3 is built from 17 residues. The CDR3 region has the DNA TGCGCCAGCAGCTTGGCGGGACTAAACAGTTGGGGGTATGGCTACACCTTC. Its protein product is CASSLAGLNSWGYGYTF.

The V and J genes are TRBV18 and TRBJ1-6; TRBD1 matches 9 bases. The germline V gene has CDR1 KGHSH and CDR2 LQKENI. CDR3 length: 15 residues. The V gene end was trimmed by 6 bases and the J gene end by 5 bases; junction bases not matched to a gene: 5. The CDR3 sequence: CASSDTGGNNSPLHF. The CDR3 DNA is TGTGCCAGCTCGGATACAGGGGGCAATAATTCACCCCTCCACTTT. The full variable domain, rest sourced from reference TRBV18 and TRBJ1-6, is NAGVMQNPRHLVRRRGQEARLRCSPMKGHSHVYWYRQLPEEGLKFMVYLQKENIIDESGMPKERFSAEFPKEGPSILRIQQVVRGDSAAYFCASSDTGGNNSPLHFGNGTRLTVT.

The chain is built from TRBV4-2 and TRBJ2-2; D remains ambiguous. The V gene lost 4 bases and the J gene lost 4 bases, with 10 bases spanning the gap. This CDR3 region has 14 residues. The germline V gene encodes CDR1 LGHNA and CDR2 YNFKEQ. As DNA, the CDR3 is TGTGCCAGCAGCCCCCCCGACACCACCGGGGAGCTGTTTTTT. As protein: CASSPPDTTGELFF.

This clone has only one observation. The V and J genes are TRBV4-1 and TRBJ2-4, with a weak D call TRBD2 (6 bases). The CDR3 is made up of 14 amino acids. V was pared by 4 bases and J by 0 bases, with 7 bases between. Germline-derived CDR1 and CDR2 are MGHRA and YSYEKL. CDR3 coding DNA: TGCGCCAGCAGCCCGGGACTAGCCAAAAACATTCAGTACTTC. It encodes CASSPGLAKNIQYF.

The genes are TRBV11-1 and TRBJ1-2; D unclear. The V and J ends lost 3 bases and 3 bases respectively, with 8 bases between them. Per germline, CDR1 SGHAT and CDR2 FQDESV (reference sequence). This CDR3 spans 13 amino acids. The chain's CDR3 is CASSLPGYYGYTF. DNA for the CDR3: TGTGCCAGCAGCTTGCCGGGTTACTATGGCTACACCTTC.

The chain uses TRBV28 and TRBJ2-7; 7 bases map to TRBD1. With V trimmed by 2 bases and J by 5 bases, 3 bases remained unmatched. The CDR3 is 13 amino acids. Germline assignment: CDR1 MDHEN and CDR2 SYDVKM. The CDR3 sequence: CASSLLQGDEQYF. CDR3 DNA sequence: TGTGCCAGCAGTTTACTCCAGGGGGACGAGCAGTACTTC.

This sequence joins TRBV29-1 and TRBJ2-3; D possibly corresponds to TRBD2 (6 bases). Trimming stripped 6 bases from V and 0 bases from J, with 16 bases between. Germline V CDR1 and CDR2: SQVTM, ANQGSEA. This CDR3 comprises 15 residues. The DNA of the CDR3 is TGCAGCGTGGGGGGTGGATTCAGAAGCACAGATACGCAGTATTTT. It yields the protein CSVGGGFRSTDTQYF.

The chain is built from TRBV4-1 and TRBJ2-3; TRBD2 matches at 10 bases. Germline trimming cut 0 bases from V and 4 bases from J; bases unmatched to any gene: 4. Germline assignment: CDR1 MGHRA and CDR2 YSYEKL. This CDR3 has 16 residues. The DNA for the CDR3 is TGCGCCAGCAGCCAAGAGTCTAGCGGGGGACCAGATACGCAGTATTTT. This sequence encodes CASSQESSGGPDTQYF.